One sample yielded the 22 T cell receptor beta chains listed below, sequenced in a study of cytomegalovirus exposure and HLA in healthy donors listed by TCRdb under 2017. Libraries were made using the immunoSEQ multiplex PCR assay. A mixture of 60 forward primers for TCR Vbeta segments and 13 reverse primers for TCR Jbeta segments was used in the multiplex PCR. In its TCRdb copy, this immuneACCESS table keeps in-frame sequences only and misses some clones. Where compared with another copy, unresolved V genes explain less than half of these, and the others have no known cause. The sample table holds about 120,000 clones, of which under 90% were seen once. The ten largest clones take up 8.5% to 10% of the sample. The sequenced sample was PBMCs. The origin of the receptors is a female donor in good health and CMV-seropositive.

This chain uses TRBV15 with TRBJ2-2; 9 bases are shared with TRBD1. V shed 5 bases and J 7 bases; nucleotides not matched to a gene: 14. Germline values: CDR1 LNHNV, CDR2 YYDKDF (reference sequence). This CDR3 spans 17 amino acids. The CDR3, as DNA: TGTGCCACCAGCCCACCAGCTGGGACAGGGAGTTACGGGGAGCTGTTTTTT. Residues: CATSPPAGTGSYGELFF.

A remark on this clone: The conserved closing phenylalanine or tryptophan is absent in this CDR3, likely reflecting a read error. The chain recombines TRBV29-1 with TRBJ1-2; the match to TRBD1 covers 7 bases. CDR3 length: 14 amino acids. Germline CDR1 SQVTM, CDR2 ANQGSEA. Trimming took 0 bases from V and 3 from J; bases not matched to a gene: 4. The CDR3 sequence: CSVEDPGGDYGYTL. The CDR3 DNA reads TGCAGCGTTGAAGATCCAGGGGGAGACTATGGCTACACCCTC.

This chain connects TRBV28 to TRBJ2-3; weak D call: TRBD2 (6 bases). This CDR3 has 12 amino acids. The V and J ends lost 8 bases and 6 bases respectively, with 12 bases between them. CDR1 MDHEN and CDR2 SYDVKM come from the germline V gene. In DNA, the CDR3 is TGTGCCAGCGGGGGGTCGGGGGATACGCAGTATTTT. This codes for CASGGSGDTQYF.

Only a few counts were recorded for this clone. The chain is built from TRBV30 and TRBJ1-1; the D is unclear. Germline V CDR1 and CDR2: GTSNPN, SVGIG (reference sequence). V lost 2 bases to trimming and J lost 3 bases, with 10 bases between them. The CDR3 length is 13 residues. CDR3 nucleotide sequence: TGTGCCTGGAGTAGGTCAGGCTACACTGAAGCTTTCTTT. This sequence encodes CAWSRSGYTEAFF.

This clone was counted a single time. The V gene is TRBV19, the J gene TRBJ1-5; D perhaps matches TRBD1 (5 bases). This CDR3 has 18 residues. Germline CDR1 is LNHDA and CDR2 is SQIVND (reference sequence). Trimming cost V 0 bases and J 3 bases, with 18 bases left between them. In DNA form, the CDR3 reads TGTGCCAGTAGTATAGATGGGGGGTCTAGGCCCTCCAATCAGCCCCAGCATTTT. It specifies CASSIDGGSRPSNQPQHF.

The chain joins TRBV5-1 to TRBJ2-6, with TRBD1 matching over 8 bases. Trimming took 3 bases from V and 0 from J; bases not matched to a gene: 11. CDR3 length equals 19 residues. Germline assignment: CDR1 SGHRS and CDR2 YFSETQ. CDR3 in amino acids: CASSSAGQAAFSGANVLTF. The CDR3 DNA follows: TGCGCCAGCAGCTCGGCGGGACAGGCCGCATTCTCTGGGGCCAACGTCCTGACTTTC.

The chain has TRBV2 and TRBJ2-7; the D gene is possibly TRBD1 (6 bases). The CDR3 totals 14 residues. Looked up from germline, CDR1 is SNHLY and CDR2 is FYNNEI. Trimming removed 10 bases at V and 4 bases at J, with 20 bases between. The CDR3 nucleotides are TGTGCCACCCTGAGGGGGACCCAAAGTTACGAGCAGTACTTC. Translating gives CATLRGTQSYEQYF.

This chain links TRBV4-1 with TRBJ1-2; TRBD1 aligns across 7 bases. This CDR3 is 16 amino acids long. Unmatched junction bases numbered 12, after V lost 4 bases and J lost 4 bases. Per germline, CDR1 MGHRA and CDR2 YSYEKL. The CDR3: CASSPDRSLSAYGYTF. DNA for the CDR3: TGCGCCAGCAGCCCGGACAGGTCCTTGTCCGCCTATGGCTACACCTTC.

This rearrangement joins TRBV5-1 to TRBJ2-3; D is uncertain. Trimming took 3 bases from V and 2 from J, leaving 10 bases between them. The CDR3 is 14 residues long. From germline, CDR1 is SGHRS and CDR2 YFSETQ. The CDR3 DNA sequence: TGCGCCAGCAGCTCACAAGGAGCCACAGATACGCAGTATTTT. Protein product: CASSSQGATDTQYF.

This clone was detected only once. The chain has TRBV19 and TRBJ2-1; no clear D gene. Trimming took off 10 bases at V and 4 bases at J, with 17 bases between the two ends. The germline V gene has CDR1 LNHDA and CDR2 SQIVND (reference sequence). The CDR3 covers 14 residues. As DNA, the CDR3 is TGTGCCACCACAATTCGGGTCAGTTACAATGAGCAGTTCTTC. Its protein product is CATTIRVSYNEQFF.

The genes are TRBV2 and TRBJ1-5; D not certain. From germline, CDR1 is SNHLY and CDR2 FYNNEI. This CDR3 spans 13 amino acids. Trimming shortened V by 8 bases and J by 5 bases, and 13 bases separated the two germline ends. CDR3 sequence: CASVERMDQPQHF. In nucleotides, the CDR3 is TGTGCCAGCGTAGAGAGAATGGATCAGCCCCAGCATTTT.

The CDR3 reads CASSPLGGKFPYGYTF. The CDR3 DNA sequence: TGTGCCAGCAGCCCGCTCGGGGGGAAGTTTCCCTATGGCTACACCTTC. The V and J genes are TRBV28 and TRBJ1-2, with D perhaps matching TRBD1 (5 bases). Germline CDR1 MDHEN, CDR2 SYDVKM. The ends were cut back, 6 bases at V and 4 bases at J, with 21 bases in the middle. The CDR3 is 16 residues long.

CDR3: CASSESIRSEAFF. CDR3 coding DNA: TGCGCCAGCAGTGAGTCGATTCGTAGTGAAGCTTTCTTT. The rearrangement joins TRBV10-1 to TRBJ1-1; D remains ambiguous. The CDR3 length is 13 residues. Germline CDR1 WNHNN, CDR2 SYGVQD (reference sequence). V lost 0 bases to trimming and J lost 7 bases, with 9 bases between them.

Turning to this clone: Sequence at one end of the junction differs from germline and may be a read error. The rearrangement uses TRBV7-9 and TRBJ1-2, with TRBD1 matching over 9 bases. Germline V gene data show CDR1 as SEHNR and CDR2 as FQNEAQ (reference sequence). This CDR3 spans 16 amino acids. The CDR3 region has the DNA TGTTCCAGCACCCGACAGGGGGAGGCCCTTAACTATGGCTACACCTTC. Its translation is CSSTRQGEALNYGYTF.

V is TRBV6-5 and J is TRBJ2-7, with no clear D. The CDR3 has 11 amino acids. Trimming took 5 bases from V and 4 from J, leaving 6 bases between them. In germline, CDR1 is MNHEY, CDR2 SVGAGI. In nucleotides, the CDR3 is TGTGCCAGCAGTAACCAGTACGAGCAGTACTTC. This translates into CASSNQYEQYF.

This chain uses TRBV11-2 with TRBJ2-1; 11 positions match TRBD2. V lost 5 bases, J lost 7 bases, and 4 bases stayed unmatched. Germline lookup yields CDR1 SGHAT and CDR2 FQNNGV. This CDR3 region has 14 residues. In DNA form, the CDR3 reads TGTGCCAGCAGCCCGACTAGCGGGGAAAATGAGCAGTTCTTC. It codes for CASSPTSGENEQFF.

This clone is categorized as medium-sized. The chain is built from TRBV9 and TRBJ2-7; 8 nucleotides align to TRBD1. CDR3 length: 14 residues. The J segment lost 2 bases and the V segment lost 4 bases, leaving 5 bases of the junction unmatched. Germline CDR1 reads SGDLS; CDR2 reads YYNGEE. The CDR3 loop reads CASSPRTGPYEQYF. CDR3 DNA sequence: TGTGCCAGCAGCCCTCGGACAGGGCCCTACGAGCAGTACTTC.

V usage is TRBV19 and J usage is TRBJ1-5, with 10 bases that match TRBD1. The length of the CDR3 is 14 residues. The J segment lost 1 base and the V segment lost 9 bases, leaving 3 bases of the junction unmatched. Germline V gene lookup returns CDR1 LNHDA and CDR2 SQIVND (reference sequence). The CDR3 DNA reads TGTGCCAGCCGACAGGGGGCGAGCAATCAGCCCCAGCATTTT. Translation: CASRQGASNQPQHF.

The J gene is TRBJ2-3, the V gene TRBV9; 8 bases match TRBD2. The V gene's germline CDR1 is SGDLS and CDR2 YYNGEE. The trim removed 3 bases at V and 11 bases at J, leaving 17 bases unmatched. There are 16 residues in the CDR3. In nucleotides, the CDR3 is TGTGCCAGCAGCGATTCGCGCGCGGGGGGTATCGAGGGGCAGTATTTT. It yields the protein CASSDSRAGGIEGQYF.

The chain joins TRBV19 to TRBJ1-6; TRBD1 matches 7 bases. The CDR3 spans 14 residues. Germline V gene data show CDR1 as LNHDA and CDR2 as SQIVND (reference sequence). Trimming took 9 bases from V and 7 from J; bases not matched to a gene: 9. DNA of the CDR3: TGTGCCAGCATTGGGACAGAGCCAAATTCACCCCTCCACTTT. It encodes CASIGTEPNSPLHF.

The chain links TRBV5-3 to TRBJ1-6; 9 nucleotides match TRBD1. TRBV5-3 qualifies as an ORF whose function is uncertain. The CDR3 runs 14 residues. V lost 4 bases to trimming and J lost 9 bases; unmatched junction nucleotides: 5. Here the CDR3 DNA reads TGTGCCAGAAGCCCCGGGACAGGGCCTTCACCCCTCCACTTT. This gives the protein CARSPGTGPSPLHF.

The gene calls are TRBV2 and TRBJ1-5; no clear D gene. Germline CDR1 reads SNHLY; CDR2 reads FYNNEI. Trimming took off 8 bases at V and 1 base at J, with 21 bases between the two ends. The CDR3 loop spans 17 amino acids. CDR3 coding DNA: TGTGCCAGCGCCCGCCGTCCCAACCACAAGAGCAATCAGCCCCAGCATTTT. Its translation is CASARRPNHKSNQPQHF.